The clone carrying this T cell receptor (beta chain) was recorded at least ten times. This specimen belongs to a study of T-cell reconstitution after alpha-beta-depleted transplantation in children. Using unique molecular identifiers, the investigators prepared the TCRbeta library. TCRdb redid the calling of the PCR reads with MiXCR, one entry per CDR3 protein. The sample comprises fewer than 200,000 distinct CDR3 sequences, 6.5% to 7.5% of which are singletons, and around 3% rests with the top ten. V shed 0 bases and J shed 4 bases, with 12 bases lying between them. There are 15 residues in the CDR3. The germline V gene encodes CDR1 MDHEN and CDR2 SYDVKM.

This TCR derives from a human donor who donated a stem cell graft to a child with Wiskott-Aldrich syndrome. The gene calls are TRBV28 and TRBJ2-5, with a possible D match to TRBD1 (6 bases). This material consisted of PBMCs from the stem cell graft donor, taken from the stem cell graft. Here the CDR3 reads CASSLWRGTSETQYF. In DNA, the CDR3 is TGTGCCAGCAGTTTATGGAGGGGGACCTCAGAGACCCAGTACTTC.